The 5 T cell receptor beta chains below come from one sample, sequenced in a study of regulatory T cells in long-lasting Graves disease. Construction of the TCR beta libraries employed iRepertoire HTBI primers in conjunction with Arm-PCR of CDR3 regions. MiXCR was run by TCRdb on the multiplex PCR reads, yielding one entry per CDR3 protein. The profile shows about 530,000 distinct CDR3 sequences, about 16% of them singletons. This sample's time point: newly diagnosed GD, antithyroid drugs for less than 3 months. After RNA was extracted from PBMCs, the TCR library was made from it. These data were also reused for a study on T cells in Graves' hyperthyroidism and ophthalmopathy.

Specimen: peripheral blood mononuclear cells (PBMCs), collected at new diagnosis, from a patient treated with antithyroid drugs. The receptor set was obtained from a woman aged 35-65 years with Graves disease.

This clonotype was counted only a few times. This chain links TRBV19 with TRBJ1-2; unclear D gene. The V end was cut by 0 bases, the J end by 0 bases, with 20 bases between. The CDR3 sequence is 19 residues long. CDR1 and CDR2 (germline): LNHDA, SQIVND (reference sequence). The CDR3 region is CASSIDLFFRGNANYGYTF. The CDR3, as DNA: TGTGCCAGTAGTATAGATCTTTTTTTTCGAGGCAACGCTAACTATGGCTACACCTTC.

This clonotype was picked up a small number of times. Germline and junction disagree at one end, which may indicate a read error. DNA of the CDR3: TGTGCCAGCAGCCCCTCGACTAGCGGGCCGCACTTC. The encoded protein is CASSPSTSGPHF. This chain connects TRBV7-8 to TRBJ2-5; 10 bases map to TRBD2. This CDR3 spans 12 amino acids. The germline V gene has CDR1 SGHVS and CDR2 FQNEAQ.

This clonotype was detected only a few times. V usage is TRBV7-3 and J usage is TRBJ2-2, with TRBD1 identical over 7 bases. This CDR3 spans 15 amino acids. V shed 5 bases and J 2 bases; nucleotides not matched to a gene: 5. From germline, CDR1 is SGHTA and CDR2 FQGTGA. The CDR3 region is CASSPDRDNTGELFF. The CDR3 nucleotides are TGTGCCAGCAGCCCCGACAGGGACAACACCGGGGAGCTGTTTTTT.

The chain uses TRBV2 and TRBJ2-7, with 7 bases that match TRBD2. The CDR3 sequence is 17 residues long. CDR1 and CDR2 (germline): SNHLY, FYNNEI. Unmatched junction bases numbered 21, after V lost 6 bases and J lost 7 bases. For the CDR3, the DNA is TGTGCCAGCAGACCTAGCGGACCATTACCCCCCTCTCGGGAGCAGTACTTC. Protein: CASRPSGPLPPSREQYF. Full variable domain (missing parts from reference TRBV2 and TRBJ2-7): EPEVTQTPSHQVTQMGQEVILRCVPISNHLYFYWYRQILGQKVEFLVSFYNNEISEKSEIFDDQFSVERPDGSNFTLKIRSTKLEDSAMYFCASRPSGPLPPSREQYFGPGTRLTVT.

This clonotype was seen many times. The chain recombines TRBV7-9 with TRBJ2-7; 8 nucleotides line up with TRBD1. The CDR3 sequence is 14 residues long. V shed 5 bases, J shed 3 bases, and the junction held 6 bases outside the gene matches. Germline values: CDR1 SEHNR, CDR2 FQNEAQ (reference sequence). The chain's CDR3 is CASSVTGQDYEQYF. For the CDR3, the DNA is TGTGCCAGCAGCGTAACGGGACAGGACTACGAGCAGTACTTC.